This TCR beta chain stems from a study of shared clonotypes between healthy human individuals. Division of CD4+ cells produced a CD45RA+ naive subset and a CD45RA-negative memory subset. Only in-frame clones appear in the TCRdb table, and some are missing; sequencing was by immunoSEQ multiplex PCR. The sample has approximately 2.3 million clones; 80% to 95% are singletons. The CDR3 is 14 amino acids. Per germline, CDR1 LGHNT and CDR2 FRNRAP. V gave up 0 bases and J gave up 2 bases, with 5 bases separating them. Sequencing input: naive CD4+ T cells from PBMCs. Subset given: CD45RA+ positively selected. The source of this sequence is a man aged 18-30 years in good health. Some clones in this sample may be carry-over from other donors' samples. The V call is TRBV12-5, the J call TRBJ1-3, with D unresolved. The CDR3 coding sequence is TGTGCTAGTGGTTTGGTTAGAACTGGAAACACCATATATTTT. Translation: CASGLVRTGNTIYF.